These 21 T cell receptor beta chains were all obtained from the same sample, sequenced in a study of cytomegalovirus exposure and HLA in healthy donors. The PCR had 60 Vbeta and 13 Jbeta primers. Assay used: immunoSEQ multiplex PCR; TCRdb lists only in-frame clones, some missing. With tens of thousands of clones in the sample, the ten largest clones hold approximately 9%. The sample comprised PBMCs. These receptors came from a man in his fifties or sixties in good health and CMV-seropositive.

The V and J genes are TRBV21-1 and TRBJ2-5; the table's D gene call, TRBD1, was not cross checked with the DNA. TRBV21-1 is described as a pseudogene. This CDR3 has 17 amino acids. CDR3 nucleotide sequence: TGTGCCAGCAGCAAAGGAGGAATGGGGCTGAGGCAAGAGACCCAGTACTTC. Its protein product is CASSKGGMGLRQETQYF.

The V gene is TRBV28, the J gene TRBJ2-7; 9 nucleotides align to TRBD2. The CDR3 sequence is 17 residues long. Germline V gives CDR1 MDHEN, CDR2 SYDVKM. The trim removed 5 bases at V and 0 bases at J, leaving 11 bases unmatched. This CDR3 is CASSASPSGALSYEQYF. CDR3 nucleotide sequence: TGTGCCAGCAGTGCCTCTCCTAGCGGGGCCCTCTCCTACGAGCAGTACTTC.

This sequence joins TRBV6-1 and TRBJ1-1, with D unclear. CDR1 and CDR2 from the germline V gene are MNHNS and SASEGT. Trimming took off 2 bases at V and 0 bases at J, with 7 bases between the two ends. The CDR3 length is 14 residues. The CDR3 DNA reads TGTGCCAGCAGTGAACCCCCAGTGAACACTGAAGCTTTCTTT. Amino acids: CASSEPPVNTEAFF.

The V and J genes are TRBV30 and TRBJ2-5; TRBD2 aligns across 14 bases. CDR1 and CDR2 from the germline V gene are GTSNPN and SVGIG (reference sequence). With V trimmed by 0 bases and J by 1 base, 1 base remained unmatched. The length of the CDR3 is 16 residues. As DNA, the CDR3 is TGTGCCTGGAGTGTAGGACTAGCGGGGGGCCAAGAGACCCAGTACTTC. It specifies CAWSVGLAGGQETQYF. The full variable domain, its missing parts supplied by reference TRBV30 and TRBJ2-5, is SQTIHQWPATLVQPVGSPLSLECTVEGTSNPNLYWYRQAAGRGLQLLFYSVGIGQISSEVPQNLSASRPQDRQFILSSKKLLLSDSGFYLCAWSVGLAGGQETQYFGPGTRLLVL.

J is TRBJ1-3 and V is TRBV11-2; D call uncertain. Trimming took off 4 bases at V and 0 bases at J, with 13 bases between the two ends. The CDR3 has 16 residues. Germline CDR1 and CDR2: SGHAT and FQNNGV. CDR3 in amino acids: CASSSSSALSGNTIYF. The CDR3 nucleotides are TGTGCCAGCAGCTCCTCCAGTGCTCTCTCTGGAAACACCATATATTTT.

This chain connects TRBV2 to TRBJ1-4; TRBD1 matches at 7 bases. CDR3 length: 15 amino acids. Germline CDR1 and CDR2: SNHLY and FYNNEI. After removal of 6 bases from V and 3 bases from J, the junction contained 7 bases not matched to a gene. CDR3 region: CASRVTGSPNEKLFF. The DNA of the CDR3 is TGTGCCAGCAGGGTGACAGGGTCCCCTAATGAAAAACTGTTTTTT.

The CDR3 nucleotides are TGTGCCTGGAGTATCCCGGACAGGCTGACTGGAAACACCATATATTTT. It encodes CAWSIPDRLTGNTIYF. V usage is TRBV30 and J usage is TRBJ1-3; TRBD1 matches at 7 bases. CDR1 and CDR2 (germline): GTSNPN, SVGIG (reference sequence). CDR3 size: 16 residues. After removal of 2 bases from V and 2 bases from J, the junction contained 9 bases not matched to a gene.

The chain is built from TRBV4-1 and TRBJ1-6; 7 bases line up with TRBD1. The CDR3 loop spans 17 amino acids. From germline, CDR1 is MGHRA and CDR2 YSYEKL. The trim removed 4 bases at V and 0 bases at J, leaving 6 bases unmatched. Here the CDR3 DNA reads TGCGCCAGCAGCCGCGGGACAGCGCTCTCCTATAATTCACCCCTCCACTTT. This sequence encodes CASSRGTALSYNSPLHF.

The rearrangement uses TRBV18 and TRBJ2-7, with D perhaps TRBD1 (5 bases). Germline V lookup: CDR1 KGHSH, CDR2 LQKENI. V gave up 5 bases and J gave up 2 bases, with 10 bases separating them. This CDR3 has 13 residues. The CDR3 reads CASSLTDAYEQYF. The CDR3 DNA reads TGTGCCAGCTCATTGACAGATGCCTACGAGCAGTACTTC. The full variable domain, completed using reference TRBV18 and TRBJ2-7, is NAGVMQNPRHLVRRRGQEARLRCSPMKGHSHVYWYRQLPEEGLKFMVYLQKENIIDESGMPKERFSAEFPKEGPSILRIQQVVRGDSAAYFCASSLTDAYEQYFGPGTRLTVT.

This chain joins TRBV4-3 and TRBJ2-7; D remains ambiguous. Per germline, CDR1 LGHNA and CDR2 YSLEER. There are 14 residues in the CDR3. Between the trimmed V and J ends, which lost 0 bases and 2 bases, there was a span of 8 bases. The CDR3 DNA follows: TGCGCCAGCAGCCAAGAGTACAGTGCCTACGAGCAGTACTTC. Translated, it gives CASSQEYSAYEQYF.

The J gene is TRBJ1-1, the V gene TRBV5-1, with 8 bases matching TRBD1. Trimming took 4 bases from V and 5 from J; bases not matched to a gene: 4. Germline lookup yields CDR1 SGHRS and CDR2 YFSETQ. CDR3 length: 13 amino acids. Here the CDR3 reads CASSPDRGTEAFF. CDR3 nucleotide sequence: TGCGCCAGCAGCCCCGACAGGGGTACTGAAGCTTTCTTT.

This sequence joins TRBV5-4 and TRBJ2-2; 7 bases fit TRBD2. Germline CDR1 is SGHNT and CDR2 is YYREEE (reference sequence). Losses at the gene ends were 6 bases for V and 0 bases for J; bases not matched to a gene: 11. The CDR3 totals 17 residues. This CDR3 is CASTGKPSGANTGELFF. The CDR3, as DNA: TGTGCCAGCACCGGTAAACCCAGCGGGGCGAACACCGGGGAGCTGTTTTTT.

Points on this clone: The sample holds other DNA sequences that translate to the same CDR3. The chain links TRBV19 to TRBJ1-5, with 7 bases fitting TRBD1. Germline CDR1 is LNHDA and CDR2 is SQIVND (reference sequence). This CDR3 is 15 amino acids long. Trimming removed 0 bases from V and 1 base from J; junction bases left unmatched: 0. The CDR3 sequence: CASSIDRGSNQPQHF. In DNA form, the CDR3 reads TGTGCCAGTAGTATAGACAGGGGGAGCAATCAGCCCCAGCATTTT.

This sequence joins TRBV5-1 and TRBJ2-5, with TRBD1 identical over 11 bases. V lost 4 bases and J lost 5; bases outside the gene matches: 1. Germline V gene sequence: CDR1 SGHRS, CDR2 YFSETQ. The CDR3 covers 13 residues. DNA for the CDR3: TGCGCCAGCAGCGGGGACAGGGGGGAGACCCAGTACTTC. It is translated as CASSGDRGETQYF.

The gene calls are TRBV5-5 and TRBJ1-3, with D possibly matching TRBD1 (6 bases). CDR1 is SGHKS, CDR2 YYEKEE, per germline (reference sequence). Trimming removed 10 bases at V and 1 base at J, with 18 bases between. CDR3 length: 15 amino acids. The CDR3 here is CAAKTQDSSGNTIYF. The CDR3 nucleotides read TGTGCCGCGAAAACCCAGGACAGTTCTGGAAACACCATATATTTT.

This clone is labeled large (0.1 to 1%) based on frequency. V and J are TRBV6-4 and TRBJ2-3; D may be TRBD1 (6 bases). The CDR3 loop spans 13 amino acids. Germline lookup yields CDR1 MRHNA and CDR2 SNTAGT. V was clipped by 4 bases and J by 1 base, with 6 bases between them. This CDR3 reads CASSGTGTDTQYF. The CDR3 bases are TGTGCCAGCAGTGGGACAGGCACAGATACGCAGTATTTT.

The chain couples TRBV2 to TRBJ2-7; TRBD1 matches 8 bases. The germline V gene has CDR1 SNHLY and CDR2 FYNNEI. CDR3 size: 14 residues. After removal of 5 bases from V and 3 bases from J, the junction contained 6 bases not matched to a gene. In nucleotides, the CDR3 is TGTGCCAGCAGTTCAACAGGGGGTCTCTACGAGCAGTACTTC. It codes for CASSSTGGLYEQYF.

The chain links TRBV28 to TRBJ2-5; 7 nucleotides match TRBD2. The CDR3 runs 14 residues. The V segment lost 3 bases and the J segment 4 bases; nucleotides outside the gene matches: 5. Germline V lookup: CDR1 MDHEN, CDR2 SYDVKM. CDR3 region: CASSLAGARETQYF. CDR3 nucleotides: TGTGCCAGCAGTTTGGCGGGAGCCCGAGAGACCCAGTACTTC. The full variable domain, rest sourced from reference TRBV28 and TRBJ2-5, is DVKVTQSSRYLVKRTGEKVFLECVQDMDHENMFWYRQDPGLGLRLIYFSYDVKMKEKGDIPEGYSVSREKKERFSLILESASTNQTSMYLCASSLAGARETQYFGPGTRLLVL.

The chain combines TRBV4-1 with TRBJ1-1; 8 bases fit TRBD1. CDR1 is MGHRA, CDR2 YSYEKL, per germline. The CDR3 is 17 residues long. Unmatched junction bases numbered 9, after V lost 0 bases and J lost 3 bases. CDR3: CASSQDGTGTGYTEAFF. CDR3 DNA: TGCGCCAGCAGCCAAGATGGGACCGGGACAGGATACACTGAAGCTTTCTTT.

The rearrangement joins TRBV9 to TRBJ1-1, with D unclear. The CDR3 length is 14 residues. Germline values: CDR1 SGDLS, CDR2 YYNGEE. Trimming pared 4 bases from V and 1 base from J, leaving 11 bases between. This CDR3 is CASSFRGQNTEAFF. CDR3 DNA: TGTGCCAGCAGCTTCCGAGGCCAGAACACTGAAGCTTTCTTT.

The rearrangement uses TRBV4-3 and TRBJ2-7; tentatively, D is TRBD2 (5 bases). Per the germline V gene, CDR1 is LGHNA and CDR2 is YSLEER. The V and J ends lost 6 bases and 4 bases respectively, with 16 bases between them. The CDR3 length is 14 residues. The CDR3 protein is CASSYREEGYEQYF. The DNA of the CDR3 is TGCGCCAGCAGTTACCGGGAAGAGGGATACGAGCAGTACTTC.